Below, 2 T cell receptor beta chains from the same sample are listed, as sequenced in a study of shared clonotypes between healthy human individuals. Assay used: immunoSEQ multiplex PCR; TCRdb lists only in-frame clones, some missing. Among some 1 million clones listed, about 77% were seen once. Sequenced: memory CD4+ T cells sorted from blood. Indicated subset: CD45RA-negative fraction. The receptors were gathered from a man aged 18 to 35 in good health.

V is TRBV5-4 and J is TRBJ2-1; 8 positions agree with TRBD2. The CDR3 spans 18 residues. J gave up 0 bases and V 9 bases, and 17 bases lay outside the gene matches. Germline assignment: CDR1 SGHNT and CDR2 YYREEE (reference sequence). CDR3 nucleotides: TGTGCCACCAAGGGCGTCGAGCGGGAGAGGAGCTCCTACAATGAGCAGTTCTTC. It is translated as CATKGVERERSSYNEQFF.

CDR3 sequence: CASTEAGSTDTQYF. Written as DNA, the CDR3 is TGTGCCAGCACGGAGGCAGGTAGCACAGATACGCAGTATTTT. The chain links TRBV28 to TRBJ2-3; a weak D match, TRBD2 (5 bases). The CDR3 runs to 14 residues. The V end lost 7 bases, the J end lost 0 bases, and 11 bases lay between the germline ends. Germline CDR1 reads MDHEN; CDR2 reads SYDVKM.